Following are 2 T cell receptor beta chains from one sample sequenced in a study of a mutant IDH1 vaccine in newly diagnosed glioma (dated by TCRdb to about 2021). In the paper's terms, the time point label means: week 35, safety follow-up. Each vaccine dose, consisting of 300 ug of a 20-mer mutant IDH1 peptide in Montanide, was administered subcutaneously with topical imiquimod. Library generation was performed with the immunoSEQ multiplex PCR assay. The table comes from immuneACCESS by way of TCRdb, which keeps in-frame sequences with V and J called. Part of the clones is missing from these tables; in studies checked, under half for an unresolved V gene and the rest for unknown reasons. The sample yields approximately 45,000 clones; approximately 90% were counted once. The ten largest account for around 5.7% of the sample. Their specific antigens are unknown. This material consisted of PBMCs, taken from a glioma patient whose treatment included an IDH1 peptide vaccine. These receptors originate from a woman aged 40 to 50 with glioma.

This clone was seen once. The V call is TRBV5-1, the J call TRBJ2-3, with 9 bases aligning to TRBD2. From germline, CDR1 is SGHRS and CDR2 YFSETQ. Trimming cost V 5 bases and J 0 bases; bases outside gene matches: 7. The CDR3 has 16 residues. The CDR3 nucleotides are TGCGCCAGCAGTGCTAGCGGGATGGCGAGCACAGATACGCAGTATTTT. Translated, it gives CASSASGMASTDTQYF.

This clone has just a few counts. The CDR3: CASSYSLASNTGELFF. The CDR3 DNA reads as TGTGCCAGCAGTTACTCGCTAGCTTCGAACACCGGGGAGCTGTTTTTT. The chain is built from TRBV6-5 and TRBJ2-2; possible D gene TRBD2, 5 bases. The CDR3 has 16 amino acids. The germline CDR1 and CDR2 sequences are MNHEY and SVGAGI. The V and J ends lost 0 bases and 0 bases respectively, with 8 bases between them.